The T cell receptor (beta chain) under discussion was sequenced for a study of shared clonotypes between healthy human individuals. Regarding this clone: As yet, its antigen is unknown.

With 0 bases removed from V and 13 bases from J, the gap between germline ends came to 12 bases. The CDR3 loop spans 13 amino acids. CDR1 is LNHNV, CDR2 YYDKDF, per germline (reference sequence). Libraries were prepared by immunoSEQ multiplex PCR; TCRdb keeps only in-frame clonotypes and omits some of them. The table shows approximately 1,500,000 clones, with roughly 96% occurring only once. Study results and caveats: Represented diversity (both genetic and exposure-history) was limited by the small number of donors.

V is TRBV15 and J is TRBJ1-4; D remains unclear. The sample was naive CD4+ T cells sorted from blood. As for subset: CD45RA+ positively selected. The sequence derives from a man aged 30-40 years in good health. CDR3 sequence: CATSRDRRQTLFF. CDR3 DNA: TGTGCCACCAGCAGAGATAGGCGGCAGACACTGTTTTTT.